These 28 T cell receptor beta chains originate from one sample sequenced in a study of blood T cell repertoires in COVID-19. Produced via immunoSEQ multiplex PCR; TCRdb's table is partial and in-frame only. Of more than 250,000 clones listed, approximately 88% were seen once; the top ten hold around 6.6%. The sequenced sample was peripheral blood. The receptors were sampled from a man aged 18-30 years who had recovered from COVID-19.

The rearrangement links TRBV3-1 (or the pseudogene TRBV3-2) to TRBJ1-2, with no clear D. Germline lookup yields CDR1 LGHDT and CDR2 YNNKEL (reference sequence). V lost 4 bases and J lost 3, with 15 bases in between. The CDR3 spans 15 residues. The CDR3 sequence is CASSPSSRGDYGYTF. DNA of the CDR3: TGTGCCAGCAGCCCATCCTCCCGGGGAGACTATGGCTACACCTTC.

In this sample, this clone turned up once. V usage is TRBV7-2 and J usage is TRBJ2-7; 7 bases align to TRBD1. Per the germline V gene, CDR1 is SGHTA and CDR2 is FQGNSA. The CDR3 runs to 14 residues. V shed 6 bases, J shed 0 bases, and the junction held 5 bases outside the gene matches. CDR3 in amino acids: CASSPTGTSYEQYF. The CDR3 bases are TGTGCCAGCAGTCCGACAGGGACCTCCTACGAGCAGTACTTC.

The chain has TRBV28 and TRBJ1-5, with D hard to call. Germline assignment: CDR1 MDHEN and CDR2 SYDVKM. Trimming left V 9 bases short and J 2 bases short, with 20 bases between. The CDR3 runs to 16 residues. This CDR3 reads CASVHHSPGGNQPQHF. CDR3 nucleotide sequence: TGTGCCAGTGTGCACCACAGTCCCGGGGGCAATCAGCCCCAGCATTTT.

This clone was seen once. The genes are TRBV19 and TRBJ1-5; the D gene is possibly TRBD1 (6 bases). This CDR3 comprises 15 residues. CDR1 and CDR2 (germline): LNHDA, SQIVND (reference sequence). Deletions cut 7 bases from V and 1 base from J, with 14 bases between. CDR3 protein: CASTSGTRSNQPQHF. CDR3 in DNA: TGTGCCAGTACCTCCGGGACACGGAGCAATCAGCCCCAGCATTTT.

The rearrangement joins TRBV3-1 (or the pseudogene TRBV3-2) to TRBJ2-5; 8 bases map to TRBD2. Germline values: CDR1 LGHDT, CDR2 YNNKEL (reference sequence). Unmatched junction bases numbered 4, after V lost 1 base and J lost 6 bases. This CDR3 has 14 amino acids. The CDR3 reads CASSQGTSMKTQYF. Here the CDR3 DNA reads TGTGCCAGCAGCCAAGGGACTAGCATGAAGACCCAGTACTTC.

The chain is built from TRBV6-5 and TRBJ2-7; a possible D gene is TRBD2 (7 bases). Trimming pared 3 bases from V and 0 bases from J, leaving 15 bases between. In germline, CDR1 is MNHEY, CDR2 SVGAGI. The CDR3 has 16 residues. The CDR3 sequence: CASSYWGGATSYEQYF. The DNA of the CDR3 is TGTGCCAGCAGTTATTGGGGGGGGGCCACCTCCTACGAGCAGTACTTC.

This clone was found a few times. This chain connects TRBV6-2 or TRBV6-3 to TRBJ1-2, with 7 bases fitting TRBD1. Per germline, CDR1 MNHEY and CDR2 SVGEGT. Trimming removed 3 bases from V and 2 bases from J; junction bases left unmatched: 9. This CDR3 has 16 amino acids. CDR3 in amino acids: CASSYPSRQGNYGYTF. The CDR3 DNA follows: TGTGCCAGCAGTTATCCCTCTCGACAGGGCAACTATGGCTACACCTTC.

The V and J genes are TRBV18 and TRBJ2-5, with 8 nucleotides matching TRBD2. Germline CDR1 and CDR2: KGHSH and LQKENI. The CDR3 contains 14 residues. With V trimmed by 3 bases and J by 4 bases, 4 bases remained unmatched. The chain's CDR3 is CASSPRTSTETQYF. The CDR3, as DNA: TGTGCCAGCTCACCGAGGACTAGCACAGAGACCCAGTACTTC.

The genes are TRBV19 and TRBJ1-2, with TRBD1 as a possible D gene (6 bases). Germline values: CDR1 LNHDA, CDR2 SQIVND (reference sequence). The CDR3 is 15 amino acids. V lost 4 bases and J lost 4, with 16 bases in between. The CDR3, as DNA: TGTGCCAGTAGTACCTCAGGGGTACTTGTCTATGGCTACACCTTC. Translation gives CASSTSGVLVYGYTF.

This chain connects TRBV28 to TRBJ2-7; D unclear. The CDR3 covers 15 residues. Trimming removed 5 bases at V and 1 base at J, with 15 bases between. The V gene's germline CDR1 is MDHEN and CDR2 SYDVKM. CDR3 residues: CASSLQNLWSYEQYF. The CDR3 DNA reads TGTGCCAGCAGTCTCCAGAATCTGTGGTCCTACGAGCAGTACTTC. The full variable domain, rest sourced from reference TRBV28 and TRBJ2-7, is DVKVTQSSRYLVKRTGEKVFLECVQDMDHENMFWYRQDPGLGLRLIYFSYDVKMKEKGDIPEGYSVSREKKERFSLILESASTNQTSMYLCASSLQNLWSYEQYFGPGTRLTVT.

V gene TRBV19 combines with J gene TRBJ2-2; D uncertain. Trimming removed 2 bases from V and 7 bases from J, with 11 bases in between. The germline CDR1 and CDR2 sequences are LNHDA and SQIVND (reference sequence). This CDR3 is built from 14 residues. The CDR3 is CASSIRGSGGELFF. CDR3 DNA: TGTGCCAGTAGTATACGAGGAAGTGGCGGGGAGCTGTTTTTT.

V gene TRBV19 combines with J gene TRBJ1-2; D unclear. Germline-derived CDR1 and CDR2 are LNHDA and SQIVND (reference sequence). The CDR3 spans 13 residues. Trimming removed 6 bases from V and 7 bases from J, with 15 bases in between. CDR3 in DNA: TGTGCCAGTAGCTCCCAAGGGAGAAGTGGCTACACCTTC. This sequence encodes CASSSQGRSGYTF.

The chain couples TRBV29-1 to TRBJ1-1; D may be TRBD1 (6 bases). This CDR3 has 12 amino acids. In germline, CDR1 is SQVTM, CDR2 ANQGSEA. Trimming removed 1 base from V and 10 bases from J, with 13 bases in between. CDR3 amino acids: CSVEVDSTGAFF. CDR3 sequence (DNA): TGCAGCGTTGAAGTGGACAGTACGGGAGCTTTCTTT.

The chain couples TRBV7-2 to TRBJ1-1, with D uncertain. Germline V gene data show CDR1 as SGHTA and CDR2 as FQGNSA. The CDR3 totals 14 residues. V gave up 6 bases and J gave up 2 bases, with 13 bases separating them. This chain's CDR3 is CASSPTRGNTEAFF. The CDR3 DNA reads TGTGCCAGCAGTCCAACTAGAGGCAACACTGAAGCTTTCTTT.

This rearrangement joins TRBV6-5 to TRBJ2-7; maybe TRBD1 (5 bases). Germline CDR1 and CDR2: MNHEY and SVGAGI. Between the trimmed V and J ends, which lost 0 bases and 2 bases, there was a span of 8 bases. The CDR3 length is 14 residues. DNA for the CDR3: TGTGCCAGCAGTTACTCAGGGGTAGCCTACGAGCAGTACTTC. Translating gives CASSYSGVAYEQYF.

This clone was seen a few times. The chain uses TRBV6-2 or TRBV6-3 and TRBJ1-2; D is perhaps TRBD1 (6 bases). The CDR3 extends over 14 amino acids. Germline loops: CDR1 MNHEY, CDR2 SVGEGT. Deletions cut 6 bases from V and 9 bases from J, with 20 bases between. CDR3 bases: TGTGCCAGCAGCCCGGACAGCCACGCCAGTAGCTACACCTTC. Protein product: CASSPDSHASSYTF.

V usage is TRBV27 and J usage is TRBJ2-7; 7 positions match TRBD1. V lost 5 bases to trimming and J lost 3 bases; unmatched junction nucleotides: 7. The CDR3 contains 14 residues. CDR1 and CDR2 (germline): MNHEY, SMNVEV (reference sequence). CDR3: CASSRDRARYEQYF. CDR3 nucleotides: TGTGCCAGCAGTCGCGACAGGGCCCGCTACGAGCAGTACTTC.

The genes are TRBV24-1 and TRBJ2-2; 12 positions match TRBD2. After removal of 5 bases from V and 4 bases from J, the junction contained 7 bases not matched to a gene. The germline V gene encodes CDR1 KGHDR and CDR2 SFDVKD. This CDR3 has 17 residues. CDR3 coding DNA: TGTGCCACCAGTGCCCGGACTAGCGGGAAGGTCACCGGGGAGCTGTTTTTT. It is translated as CATSARTSGKVTGELFF.

V and J are TRBV18 and TRBJ1-3; D gene ambiguous. Trimming stripped 6 bases from V and 0 bases from J, with 9 bases between. Germline V gives CDR1 KGHSH, CDR2 LQKENI. CDR3 length: 14 residues. CDR3 loop: CASSLDSSGNTIYF. The CDR3 DNA reads TGTGCCAGCTCGCTGGACTCCTCTGGAAACACCATATATTTT.

The chain links TRBV7-2 to TRBJ2-5; D is unresolved. The CDR3 runs 15 residues. Looked up from germline, CDR1 is SGHTA and CDR2 is FQGNSA. The V gene lost 5 bases and the J gene lost 1 base, with 14 bases spanning the gap. The CDR3 spells CASSRHPRLQETQYF. In nucleotides, the CDR3 is TGTGCCAGCAGCCGGCACCCCAGGCTCCAAGAGACCCAGTACTTC.

This rearrangement joins TRBV4-3 to TRBJ2-1, with 11 bases aligning to TRBD2. V shed 0 bases, J shed 2 bases, and the junction held 3 bases outside the gene matches. Germline V gene sequence: CDR1 LGHNA, CDR2 YSLEER. This CDR3 is 17 amino acids long. The CDR3 coding sequence is TGCGCCAGCAGCCAAGAGCTAGCGGGGGGCCCCTACAATGAGCAGTTCTTC. The encoded protein is CASSQELAGGPYNEQFF.

J is TRBJ2-3 and V is TRBV5-1; 8 bases match TRBD2. V trimming: 4 bases; J trimming: 1 base; junction bases outside the gene matches: 5. The CDR3 covers 15 residues. Germline V gives CDR1 SGHRS, CDR2 YFSETQ. The CDR3: CASSILAEGTDTQYF. The CDR3 DNA reads TGCGCCAGCAGCATACTAGCGGAGGGCACAGATACGCAGTATTTT.

On this clone: Other DNA sequences in the sample encode the same CDR3. The rearrangement links TRBV9 to TRBJ1-1, with D unclear. The CDR3 has 13 residues. Germline assignment: CDR1 SGDLS and CDR2 YYNGEE. Trimming stripped 0 bases from V and 5 bases from J, with 8 bases between. The CDR3 spells CASSVGQSTEAFF. CDR3 nucleotide sequence: TGTGCCAGCAGCGTAGGGCAGTCGACTGAAGCTTTCTTT. The complete variable domain, with remaining parts taken from reference TRBV9 and TRBJ1-1, reads DSGVTQTPKHLITATGQRVTLRCSPRSGDLSVYWYQQSLDQGLQFLIQYYNGEERAKGNILERFSAQQFPDLHSELNLSSLELGDSALYFCASSVGQSTEAFFGQGTRLTVV.

This chain joins TRBV25-1 and TRBJ1-4; weak D call: TRBD1 (5 bases). Looked up from germline, CDR1 is MGHDK and CDR2 is SYGVNS. V was cut by 3 bases and J by 8 bases, with 13 bases left in between. This CDR3 is built from 14 residues. CDR3 sequence: CASSDGGRDEKLFF. The DNA for the CDR3 is TGTGCCAGCAGTGACGGGGGTAGAGACGAAAAACTGTTTTTT. The variable domain in full, completed from reference TRBV25-1 and TRBJ1-4, reads EADIYQTPRYLVIGTGKKITLECSQTMGHDKMYWYQQDPGMELHLIHYSYGVNSTEKGDLSSESTVSRIRTEHFPLTLESARPSHTSQYLCASSDGGRDEKLFFGSGTQLSVL.

CDR3 in DNA: TGTGCCAGCTGCCAAGGAGACCTTTCCACAGATACGCAGTATTTT. Encoded protein: CASCQGDLSTDTQYF. The chain couples TRBV25-1 to TRBJ2-3; no definite D call. Trimming removed 8 bases from V and 2 bases from J, with 17 bases in between. Germline CDR1 MGHDK, CDR2 SYGVNS. The CDR3 contains 15 residues.

The chain combines TRBV9 with TRBJ2-7, with 7 bases identical to TRBD2. Trimming removed 4 bases from V and 2 bases from J; junction bases left unmatched: 6. The CDR3 loop spans 14 amino acids. Germline V lookup: CDR1 SGDLS, CDR2 YYNGEE. This chain's CDR3 is CASSFSGQTYEQYF. The DNA for the CDR3 is TGTGCCAGCAGCTTTAGCGGGCAGACCTACGAGCAGTACTTC.

The chain's CDR3 is CASSVGQGNTEAFF. CDR3 sequence (DNA): TGTGCCAGCAGTGTGGGACAGGGGAACACTGAAGCTTTCTTT. V is TRBV2 and J is TRBJ1-1; 9 bases fit TRBD1. CDR3 length: 14 amino acids. The germline V gene encodes CDR1 SNHLY and CDR2 FYNNEI. V shed 4 bases, J shed 1 base, and the junction held 1 base outside the gene matches.

The chain has TRBV4-3 and TRBJ2-7, with unresolved D. CDR1 is LGHNA and CDR2 is YSLEER in the germline V gene. V lost 0 bases and J 2 bases, leaving 8 bases between the germline ends. The CDR3 has 14 residues. The CDR3 is CASSQDPGTYEQYF. CDR3 DNA sequence: TGCGCCAGCAGCCAAGATCCAGGTACCTACGAGCAGTACTTC.